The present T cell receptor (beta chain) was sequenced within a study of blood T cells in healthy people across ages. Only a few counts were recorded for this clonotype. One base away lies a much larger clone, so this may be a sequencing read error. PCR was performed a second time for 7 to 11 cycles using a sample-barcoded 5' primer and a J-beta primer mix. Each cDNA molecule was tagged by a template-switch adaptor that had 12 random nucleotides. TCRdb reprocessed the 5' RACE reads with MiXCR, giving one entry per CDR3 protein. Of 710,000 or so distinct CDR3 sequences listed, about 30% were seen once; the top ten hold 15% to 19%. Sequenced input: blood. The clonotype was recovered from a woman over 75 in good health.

CDR3 nucleotides: TGCAGTGCTCCTAGCGCTGAGACCCAGTACTTC. This gives the protein CSAPSAETQYF. The chain uses TRBV20-1 and TRBJ2-5; TRBD2 might be the D (6 bases). Germline V gene data show CDR1 as DFQATT and CDR2 as SNEGSKA (reference sequence). This CDR3 is built from 11 residues. V lost 5 bases, J lost 5 bases, and 9 bases lay in between.